The 28 T cell receptor beta chains below all came from one sample that was sequenced in a study of blood T cell repertoires in COVID-19 (dated by TCRdb to 2020 to 2022). Library preparation employed the immunoSEQ multiplex PCR assay. TCRdb retrieved this table from immuneACCESS and kept in-frame rearrangements only. Not all clones are present; in checked studies, unresolved V genes account for under half, and no reason is known for the remainder. Present in this sample are 300,000 to 450,000 clones, roughly 84% of which were seen just once. More than 0.9% of the sample belongs to the ten largest clones. Specimen: PBMCs or T cells enriched from blood (not recorded which). The receptors derive from a woman in her twenties or thirties who had recovered from COVID-19.

The chain carries TRBV25-1 and TRBJ1-2, with 10 bases aligning to TRBD1. Germline V gene sequence: CDR1 MGHDK, CDR2 SYGVNS. The V segment lost 2 bases and the J segment 6 bases; nucleotides outside the gene matches: 6. The CDR3 runs to 15 residues. CDR3 in amino acids: CASSEPGQGKDGYTF. The CDR3 region has the DNA TGTGCCAGCAGTGAACCGGGACAGGGGAAAGATGGCTACACCTTC.

The rearrangement joins TRBV18 to TRBJ2-7, with TRBD1 matching 7 bases. This CDR3 comprises 14 residues. J gave up 1 base and V 5 bases, and 5 bases lay outside the gene matches. Germline CDR1 KGHSH, CDR2 LQKENI. CDR3 in amino acids: CASSTQGQSYEQYF. The CDR3 bases are TGTGCCAGCTCAACACAGGGGCAATCCTACGAGCAGTACTTC. The variable domain in full, completed from reference TRBV18 and TRBJ2-7, reads NAGVMQNPRHLVRRRGQEARLRCSPMKGHSHVYWYRQLPEEGLKFMVYLQKENIIDESGMPKERFSAEFPKEGPSILRIQQVVRGDSAAYFCASSTQGQSYEQYFGPGTRLTVT.

The CDR3 protein is CASSPQGNQPQHF. The CDR3 DNA is TGTGCCAGCAGCCCTCAGGGTAATCAGCCCCAGCATTTT. The chain has TRBV5-8 and TRBJ1-5; D might be TRBD1 (5 bases). V was cut by 4 bases and J by 4 bases, with 9 bases left in between. Germline V CDR1 and CDR2: SGHTS, YDEGEE. The CDR3 runs to 13 residues.

The chain uses TRBV18 and TRBJ2-5; 10 positions match TRBD1. This CDR3 is 15 amino acids long. With V trimmed by 1 base and J by 2 bases, 1 base remained unmatched. The germline V gene has CDR1 KGHSH and CDR2 LQKENI. CDR3 DNA: TGTGCCAGCTCACCACGGACAGGGGGTCAAGAGACCCAGTACTTC. Protein sequence: CASSPRTGGQETQYF.

This rearrangement joins TRBV11-2 to TRBJ1-1; D possibly corresponds to TRBD1 (6 bases). Trimming removed 0 bases at V and 0 bases at J, with 8 bases between. This CDR3 has 15 residues. Germline V gene data show CDR1 as SGHAT and CDR2 as FQNNGV. The CDR3 DNA follows: TGTGCCAGCAGCTTAGAGGACAGCCTGAACACTGAAGCTTTCTTT. Its translation: CASSLEDSLNTEAFF.

V gene TRBV19 combines with J gene TRBJ1-1; TRBD1 matches at 7 bases. Losses at the gene ends were 4 bases for V and 3 bases for J; bases not matched to a gene: 8. This CDR3 region has 15 residues. Germline V gene lookup returns CDR1 LNHDA and CDR2 SQIVND (reference sequence). DNA for the CDR3: TGTGCCAGTAGTACTACAGGGGTCGGATACACTGAAGCTTTCTTT. It is translated as CASSTTGVGYTEAFF. The variable domain in full, completed from reference TRBV19 and TRBJ1-1, reads DGGITQSPKYLFRKEGQNVTLSCEQNLNHDAMYWYRQDPGQGLRLIYYSQIVNDFQKGDIAEGYSVSREKKESFPLTVTSAQKNPTAFYLCASSTTGVGYTEAFFGQGTRLTVV.

The CDR3 reads CASSPSGALDEFF. The CDR3 coding sequence is TGTGCCAGCTCACCCTCAGGGGCGCTCGACGAGTTCTTC. The V call is TRBV18, the J call TRBJ2-1, with D maybe TRBD1 (6 bases). This CDR3 contains 13 residues. The germline V gene has CDR1 KGHSH and CDR2 LQKENI. The V end was cut by 3 bases, the J end by 14 bases, with 17 bases between.

The rearrangement joins TRBV12-3 or TRBV12-4 to TRBJ2-1; D possibly corresponds to TRBD1 (6 bases). V dropped 5 bases and J dropped 9 bases, with 14 bases sitting between them. This CDR3 comprises 13 residues. CDR3 region: CASSQTGWGEQFF. Here the CDR3 DNA reads TGTGCCAGCAGTCAGACAGGTTGGGGTGAGCAGTTCTTC.

The chain recombines TRBV11-1 with TRBJ2-5; 8 bases align to TRBD1. Germline CDR1 and CDR2: SGHAT and FQDESV (reference sequence). CDR3 length: 13 residues. Losses at the gene ends were 5 bases for V and 5 bases for J; bases not matched to a gene: 4. DNA for the CDR3: TGTGCCAGCAGCCAGGGGGCAGGGGAGACCCAGTACTTC. This encodes CASSQGAGETQYF. Full variable domain (remainder filled in from reference TRBV11-1 and TRBJ2-5): EAEVAQSPRYKITEKSQAVAFWCDPISGHATLYWYRQILGQGPELLVQFQDESVVDDSQLPKDRFSAERLKGVDSTLKIQPAELGDSAMYLCASSQGAGETQYFGPGTRLLVL.

The V and J genes are TRBV6-1 and TRBJ2-1, with 9 bases aligning to TRBD1. The trim removed 2 bases at V and 6 bases at J, leaving 5 bases unmatched. The CDR3 loop spans 15 amino acids. CDR1 and CDR2 from the germline V gene are MNHNS and SASEGT. The CDR3, as DNA: TGTGCCAGCAGTGAATCCCCGACAGGGGGCAATGAGCAGTTCTTC. Amino acid sequence: CASSESPTGGNEQFF.

This chain uses TRBV12-3 or TRBV12-4 with TRBJ2-1; TRBD1 agrees at 9 bases. The CDR3 is 13 amino acids. Unmatched junction bases numbered 7, after V lost 7 bases and J lost 9 bases. The CDR3 DNA follows: TGTGCCAGCAAAAGGGACAGGGTCGGTGAGCAGTTCTTC. Its protein is CASKRDRVGEQFF.

The V call is TRBV29-1, the J call TRBJ1-5, with 10 bases aligning to TRBD1. This CDR3 region has 14 residues. With V trimmed by 6 bases and J by 2 bases, 4 bases remained unmatched. Germline assignment: CDR1 SQVTM and CDR2 ANQGSEA. Here the CDR3 DNA reads TGCAGCGTGAAGACAGGGGGCGGCAATCAGCCCCAGCATTTT. Translating gives CSVKTGGGNQPQHF.

The V gene is TRBV7-2, the J gene TRBJ2-3; D remains ambiguous. In germline, CDR1 is SGHTA, CDR2 FQGNSA. The CDR3 loop spans 13 amino acids. Trimming left V 4 bases short and J 5 bases short, with 10 bases between. The CDR3 bases are TGTGCCAGCAGCTCCCAAACGGGAGATACGCAGTATTTT. As protein: CASSSQTGDTQYF.

This chain links TRBV27 with TRBJ2-5, with TRBD2 as a possible D gene (6 bases). This CDR3 is built from 15 residues. Trimming removed 7 bases from V and 0 bases from J, with 15 bases in between. The V gene's germline CDR1 is MNHEY and CDR2 SMNVEV (reference sequence). DNA for the CDR3: TGTGCCAGCAAACCTTGGCTAGCGAACCAAGAGACCCAGTACTTC. It is translated as CASKPWLANQETQYF.

J is TRBJ2-2 and V is TRBV30; TRBD2 might be the D (5 bases). The CDR3 is 15 amino acids. V lost 4 bases and J 2 bases, leaving 14 bases between the germline ends. Looked up from germline, CDR1 is GTSNPN and CDR2 is SVGIG (reference sequence). CDR3 loop: CAWTKGGLNTGELFF. CDR3 DNA sequence: TGTGCCTGGACCAAGGGTGGACTTAACACCGGGGAGCTGTTTTTT.

V and J are TRBV5-1 and TRBJ2-3; TRBD2 agrees at 8 bases. Looked up from germline, CDR1 is SGHRS and CDR2 is YFSETQ. Trimming took 1 base from V and 4 from J; bases not matched to a gene: 5. This CDR3 region has 15 residues. CDR3 region: CASSLTGGPPDTQYF. CDR3 DNA: TGCGCCAGCAGCTTGACGGGGGGGCCCCCAGATACGCAGTATTTT.

To note about this clone: In the same sample, other DNA sequences code for this CDR3. This chain connects TRBV11-3 to TRBJ1-3; 9 nucleotides agree with TRBD1. With V trimmed by 5 bases and J by 2 bases, 4 bases remained unmatched. Germline-derived CDR1 and CDR2 are SGHNT and YENEEA. The CDR3 extends over 15 amino acids. The CDR3, as DNA: TGTGCCAGCAGCCCCGGACAGGGGCCTGGAAACACCATATATTTT. It yields the protein CASSPGQGPGNTIYF.

The V call is TRBV4-1, the J call TRBJ2-1; tentative D call: TRBD2 (5 bases). Trimming removed 0 bases at V and 7 bases at J, with 19 bases between. CDR1 is MGHRA and CDR2 is YSYEKL in the germline V gene. The CDR3 runs to 17 residues. Here the CDR3 DNA reads TGCGCCAGCAGCCAAGAAGATCCGCTAGCCCTGAGGAATGAGCAGTTCTTC. This translates into CASSQEDPLALRNEQFF.

The chain is built from TRBV10-3 and TRBJ2-5; D call uncertain. Germline assignment: CDR1 ENHRY and CDR2 SYGVKD. The ends were cut back, 6 bases at V and 5 bases at J, with 10 bases in the middle. This CDR3 has 12 amino acids. Here the CDR3 DNA reads TGTGCCATCAGCGGAGAGACGGAGACCCAGTACTTC. As protein: CAISGETETQYF.

The genes are TRBV7-2 and TRBJ1-2; weak D call: TRBD1 (6 bases). The CDR3 loop spans 15 amino acids. Germline CDR1 and CDR2: SGHTA and FQGNSA. The V end lost 5 bases, the J end lost 2 bases, and 15 bases lay between the germline ends. The DNA of the CDR3 is TGTGCCAGCAGCCAATCGGCAGGGGCAAACTATGGCTACACCTTC. Translated, it gives CASSQSAGANYGYTF. Variable domain in full (rest from reference TRBV7-2 and TRBJ1-2): GAGVSQSPSNKVTEKGKDVELRCDPISGHTALYWYRQSLGQGLEFLIYFQGNSAPDKSGLPSDRFSAERTGGSVSTLTIQRTQQEDSAVYLCASSQSAGANYGYTFGSGTRLTVV.

J is TRBJ1-3 and V is TRBV5-1; 10 nucleotides align to TRBD1. V was clipped by 0 bases and J by 9 bases; unmatched bases: 9. The CDR3 is made up of 16 amino acids. Germline V gene data show CDR1 as SGHRS and CDR2 as YFSETQ. CDR3 sequence reads: CASSLGDRGRSPTIYF. In DNA form, the CDR3 reads TGCGCCAGCAGCTTGGGGGACAGGGGACGCTCCCCCACCATATATTTT.

This sequence joins TRBV6-5 and TRBJ2-5; possible D gene TRBD1, 6 bases. The germline CDR1 and CDR2 sequences are MNHEY and SVGAGI. The CDR3 runs to 13 residues. V lost 8 bases and J lost 2, with 12 bases in between. In DNA form, the CDR3 reads TGTGCCAGCTACCAGGACAGTCAAGAGACCCAGTACTTC. Translated, it gives CASYQDSQETQYF.

The chain couples TRBV2 to TRBJ1-1; D not certain. Trimming shortened V by 8 bases and J by 6 bases, and 13 bases separated the two germline ends. CDR3 size: 12 residues. From germline, CDR1 is SNHLY and CDR2 FYNNEI. The CDR3 DNA reads TGTGCCAGCGGAGGACGGAATGCTGAAGCTTTCTTT. Amino acids: CASGGRNAEAFF.

The gene calls are TRBV7-2 and TRBJ2-7, with 8 nucleotides matching TRBD2. V trimming: 1 base; J trimming: 3 bases; junction bases outside the gene matches: 5. The CDR3 runs to 15 residues. Germline CDR1 SGHTA, CDR2 FQGNSA. CDR3 region: CASSLGAGGVYEQYF. The CDR3 DNA is TGTGCCAGCAGCTTAGGTGCGGGGGGCGTCTACGAGCAGTACTTC.

The chain has TRBV5-1 and TRBJ2-5, with 8 nucleotides matching TRBD2. The germline V gene encodes CDR1 SGHRS and CDR2 YFSETQ. The CDR3 length is 16 residues. Trimming cost V 0 bases and J 0 bases; bases outside gene matches: 4. CDR3: CASSLGGGGNQETQYF. In DNA, the CDR3 is TGCGCCAGCAGCTTGGGTGGCGGGGGGAACCAAGAGACCCAGTACTTC.

The J gene is TRBJ1-5, the V gene TRBV6-1; D ambiguous. The CDR3 sequence is 16 residues long. V lost 0 bases and J lost 0, with 9 bases in between. The germline gives CDR1 MNHNS, CDR2 SASEGT. CDR3 protein: CASSEAHSHSNQPQHF. CDR3 sequence (DNA): TGTGCCAGCAGTGAAGCTCACTCCCATAGCAATCAGCCCCAGCATTTT.

The V gene is TRBV5-1, the J gene TRBJ1-1, with 9 bases lining up with TRBD1. V shed 2 bases, J shed 5 bases, and the junction held 13 bases outside the gene matches. The germline CDR1 and CDR2 sequences are SGHRS and YFSETQ. CDR3 length equals 17 residues. The CDR3 region is CASSLGDKTGGETEAFF. In nucleotides, the CDR3 is TGCGCCAGCAGCTTAGGGGACAAGACAGGGGGGGAGACTGAAGCTTTCTTT.

V usage is TRBV27 and J usage is TRBJ2-7; tentative D call: TRBD1 (5 bases). Germline V gene sequence: CDR1 MNHEY, CDR2 SMNVEV (reference sequence). The V end lost 6 bases, the J end lost 4 bases, and 16 bases lay between the germline ends. CDR3 length equals 14 residues. The CDR3 DNA sequence: TGTGCCAGCAGAAGGGGCAGCACGCATTACGAGCAGTACTTC. Protein: CASRRGSTHYEQYF.